The 12 T cell receptor beta chains listed next were all sequenced from one sample in a study of T cell responses to AZD1222 COVID-19 vaccine. Measured with immunoSEQ multiplex PCR; TCRdb has only the in-frame clones, and not every one. The sample records some 98,000 clones, about 81% being singletons. The sequencing here drew on peripheral blood, taken 28 days after the second AZD1222 dose. Receptors were obtained from an adult who received the AZD1222 COVID-19 vaccine.

This chain uses TRBV7-3 with TRBJ2-1; no definite D call. The CDR3 consists of 13 residues. The V end lost 5 bases, the J end lost 8 bases, and 13 bases lay between the germline ends. CDR1 SGHTA and CDR2 FQGTGA come from the germline V gene. CDR3 loop: CASSMGSGDEQFF. The CDR3 nucleotides are TGTGCCAGCAGCATGGGGTCGGGCGATGAGCAGTTCTTC.

This chain connects TRBV12-3 or TRBV12-4 to TRBJ2-7; the D is unclear. The CDR3 extends over 13 amino acids. V shed 6 bases and J shed 12 bases, with 21 bases lying between them. The CDR3 reads CASRRTDARFLYF. The DNA for the CDR3 is TGTGCCAGCAGGCGGACGGATGCGAGGTTTCTGTACTTC.

The chain employs TRBV7-8 and TRBJ1-1, with D perhaps matching TRBD1 (6 bases). CDR3 length equals 15 residues. Trimming took off 7 bases at V and 6 bases at J, with 21 bases between the two ends. Germline V lookup: CDR1 SGHVS, CDR2 FQNEAQ. The CDR3 region has the DNA TGTGCCAGCACCTTGGGTACAGGGCGATTCTCTGAAGCTTTCTTT. Translation: CASTLGTGRFSEAFF.

The V call is TRBV6-5, the J call TRBJ1-1; D unclear. The CDR3 length is 14 residues. The ends were cut back, 6 bases at V and 4 bases at J, with 15 bases in the middle. Looked up from germline, CDR1 is MNHEY and CDR2 is SVGAGI. The CDR3 reads CASRPRSPSTEAFF. The CDR3 nucleotides read TGTGCCAGCAGACCTCGGAGCCCGAGCACTGAAGCTTTCTTT.

This chain connects TRBV11-2 to TRBJ1-4, with D unclear. Per germline, CDR1 SGHAT and CDR2 FQNNGV. V gave up 5 bases and J gave up 7 bases, with 14 bases separating them. There are 14 residues in the CDR3. CDR3: CASSPQRGVEKLFF. CDR3 DNA: TGTGCCAGCAGCCCCCAACGTGGGGTTGAAAAACTGTTTTTT.

This chain links TRBV27 with TRBJ1-4; D is possibly TRBD1 (5 bases). Trimming took 6 bases from V and 3 from J, leaving 17 bases between them. CDR1 MNHEY and CDR2 SMNVEV come from the germline V gene (reference sequence). This CDR3 comprises 16 residues. Here the CDR3 DNA reads TGTGCCAGCAGGGGTGTCGGGGGTAAGGCTAATGAAAAACTGTTTTTT. Translation: CASRGVGGKANEKLFF.

V and J are TRBV9 and TRBJ1-6; D uncertain. With 0 bases removed from V and 5 bases from J, the gap between germline ends came to 9 bases. CDR1 and CDR2 from the germline V gene are SGDLS and YYNGEE. This CDR3 region has 15 residues. CDR3 sequence reads: CASSVGAGHNSPLHF. CDR3 coding DNA: TGTGCCAGCAGCGTAGGGGCAGGTCATAATTCACCCCTCCACTTT.

This sequence joins TRBV7-2 and TRBJ2-2, with 7 bases that match TRBD1. The CDR3 extends over 15 amino acids. Germline V lookup: CDR1 SGHTA, CDR2 FQGNSA. The V segment lost 0 bases and the J segment 3 bases; nucleotides outside the gene matches: 1. CDR3 DNA sequence: TGTGCCAGCAGCTTAGCAGGGGGCGACACCGGGGAGCTGTTTTTT. Its translation: CASSLAGGDTGELFF.

This chain uses TRBV5-1 with TRBJ1-3, with a possible D match to TRBD1 (6 bases). Germline V CDR1 and CDR2: SGHRS, YFSETQ. The CDR3 spans 14 residues. Trimming took off 5 bases at V and 1 base at J, with 10 bases between the two ends. For the CDR3, the DNA is TGCGCCAGCAGATCCGGGACATCTGGAAACACCATATATTTT. Encoded protein: CASRSGTSGNTIYF.

The chain employs TRBV10-3 and TRBJ2-1, with 10 bases that match TRBD2. V gave up 7 bases and J gave up 4 bases; unmatched junction bases: 7. The germline CDR1 and CDR2 sequences are ENHRY and SYGVKD. The CDR3 loop spans 15 amino acids. CDR3 sequence reads: CAINPSGGGYNEQFF. The CDR3 DNA reads TGTGCCATCAACCCGAGCGGGGGGGGTTACAATGAGCAGTTCTTC.

The chain combines TRBV7-9 with TRBJ1-4; D is ambiguous. V lost 1 base, J lost 6 bases, and 9 bases lay in between. The length of the CDR3 is 14 residues. The germline CDR1 and CDR2 sequences are SEHNR and FQNEAQ (reference sequence). The CDR3 loop reads CASSLDSTHEKLFF. The CDR3 DNA sequence: TGTGCCAGCAGCTTAGACTCTACCCATGAAAAACTGTTTTTT.

The J gene is TRBJ1-6, the V gene TRBV30, with 7 nucleotides matching TRBD1. Trimming took 5 bases from V and 7 from J; bases not matched to a gene: 8. Germline assignment: CDR1 GTSNPN and CDR2 SVGIG (reference sequence). This CDR3 is 14 amino acids long. In DNA form, the CDR3 reads TGTGCCTGGTGGGGGGACAGCAGGAATTCACCCCTCCACTTT. Translating gives CAWWGDSRNSPLHF.